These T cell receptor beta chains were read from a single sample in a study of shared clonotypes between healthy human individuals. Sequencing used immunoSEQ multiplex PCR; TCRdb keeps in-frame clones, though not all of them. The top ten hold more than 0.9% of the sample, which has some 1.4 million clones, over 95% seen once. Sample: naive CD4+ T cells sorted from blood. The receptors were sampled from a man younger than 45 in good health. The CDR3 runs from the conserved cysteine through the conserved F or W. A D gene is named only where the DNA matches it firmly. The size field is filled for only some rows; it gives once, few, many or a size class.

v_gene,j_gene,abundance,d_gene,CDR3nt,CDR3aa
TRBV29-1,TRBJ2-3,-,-,TGCAGCGTTGAACTAGCATCAACAGATACGCAGTATTTT,CSVELASTDTQYF
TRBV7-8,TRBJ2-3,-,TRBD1,TGTGCCAGCAGCCCAGACAGGGGGCCTGACCCAGATACGCAGTATTTT,CASSPDRGPDPDTQYF
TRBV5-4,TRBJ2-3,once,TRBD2,TGTGCCAGCGGAACCCCCTCTAGCGCGGGAGAACGAGATACGCAGTATTTT,CASGTPSSAGERDTQYF
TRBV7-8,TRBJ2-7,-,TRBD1,TGTGCCAGCAGCGCGCCGGGACAGAATTACGAGCAGTACTTC,CASSAPGQNYEQYF
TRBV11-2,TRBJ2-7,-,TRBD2,TGTGCCAGCAGCACCACCGGGACTAGCGGGTCCTACGAGCAGTACTTC,CASSTTGTSGSYEQYF
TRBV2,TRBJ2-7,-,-,TGTGCCAGCAGGGGGACGGATTCATACGAGCAGTACTTC,CASRGTDSYEQYF
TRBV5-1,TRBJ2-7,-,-,TGCGCCAGCAGCGCAGGACAGCTATACTACGAGCAGTACTTC,CASSAGQLYYEQYF
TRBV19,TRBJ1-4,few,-,TGTGCCAGTAGTATAGTCGCAGGGGCCCGTGGTGAAAAACTGTTTTTT,CASSIVAGARGEKLFF
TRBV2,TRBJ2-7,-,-,TGTGCCAGCAGCGGGGACGGGGACTACGAGCAGTACTTC,CASSGDGDYEQYF
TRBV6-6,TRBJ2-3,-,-,TGTGCCAGCAGTTACGAGTTGGGAGCAGATACGCAGTATTTT,CASSYELGADTQYF
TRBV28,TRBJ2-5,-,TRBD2,TGTGCCAGCAACAGCGGGAGGGCCGCGGGTGGAGAGACCCAGTACTTC,CASNSGRAAGGETQYF
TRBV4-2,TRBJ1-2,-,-,TGTGCCAGCAGCCAAGAATCCGCGAGGGCCTATGGCTACACCTTC,CASSQESARAYGYTF
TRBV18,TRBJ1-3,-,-,TGTGCCAGCTCACCAGGACCGGGGCCCTCTGGAAACACCATATATTTT,CASSPGPGPSGNTIYF
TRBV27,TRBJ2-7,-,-,TGTGCCAGCAGTTTCCAACAGGACGGCCACGAGCAGTACTTC,CASSFQQDGHEQYF
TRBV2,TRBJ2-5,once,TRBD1,TGTGCCAGCAGCCGGGACAGCGAGACCCAGTACTTC,CASSRDSETQYF
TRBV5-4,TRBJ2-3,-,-,TGTGCCAGCAGCTTGGCGAGCCGAGGAGGGGCAGATACGCAGTATTTT,CASSLASRGGADTQYF
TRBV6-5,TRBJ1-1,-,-,TGTGCCAGCAGCTATGAACAGGGTCGGACTGAAGCTTTCTTT,CASSYEQGRTEAFF
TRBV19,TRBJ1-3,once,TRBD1,TGTGCCAGTAGTCCCCGGACAGGTGGAAACACCATATATTTT,CASSPRTGGNTIYF
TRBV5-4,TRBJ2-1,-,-,TGTGCCAGCAGCGGACTAGGGGCAGGGGACTCGCGGTTCTTC,CASSGLGAGDSRFF
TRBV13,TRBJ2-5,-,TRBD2,TGTGCCAGCAGCGCAGGGACTAACCAAGAGACCCAGTACTTC,CASSAGTNQETQYF
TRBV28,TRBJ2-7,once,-,TGTGCCAGCAGGTGGGGGCGCGGGTACGAGCAGTACTTC,CASRWGRGYEQYF
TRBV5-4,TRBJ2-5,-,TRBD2,TGTGCCAGCAGCTTCCGAAATCGCGGGAGAACTCCAGAGACCCAGTACTTC,CASSFRNRGRTPETQYF
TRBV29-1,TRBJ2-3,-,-,TGCAGCGCTGCGACACTCTTGCCAGATACGCAGTATTTT,CSAATLLPDTQYF
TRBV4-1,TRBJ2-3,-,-,TGCGCCAGCAGCCTTATAGGATATAAGGCACTCACAGATACGCAGTATTTT,CASSLIGYKALTDTQYF
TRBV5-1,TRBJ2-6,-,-,TGCGCCAGCAGGGTTAACTCTGGGGCCAACGTCCTGACTTTC,CASRVNSGANVLTF
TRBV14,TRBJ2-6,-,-,TGTGCCAGCAGCCATTACGTATCTGGGGCCAACGTCCTGACTTTC,CASSHYVSGANVLTF
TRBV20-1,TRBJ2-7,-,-,TGCAGTGCCCATAGCTCCTACGAGCAGTACTTC,CSAHSSYEQYF
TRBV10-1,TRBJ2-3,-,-,TGCGCCAGCAGTGAAAGAAGCGGAGGCAGCACAGATACGCAGTATTTT,CASSERSGGSTDTQYF
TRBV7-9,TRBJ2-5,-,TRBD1,TGTGCCAGCAGCTACGGGACAGGGCTGGAGACCCAGTACTTC,CASSYGTGLETQYF
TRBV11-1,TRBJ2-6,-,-,TGTGCCAGCAGTCCAGACGGGGCCAACGTCCTGACTTTC,CASSPDGANVLTF
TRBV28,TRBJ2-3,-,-,TGTGCCAGCAGTTTAGGGGGTTTCACAGATACGCAGTATTTT,CASSLGGFTDTQYF
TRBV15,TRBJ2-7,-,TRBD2,TGTGCCACCAGCAGAGATAGGGCTAGCGGGAGCGAGCAGTACTTC,CATSRDRASGSEQYF
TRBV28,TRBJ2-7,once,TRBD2,TGTGCCAGCAGTTTTCGTCTACCCGCACTAGCGTACTCCTACGAGCAGTACTTC,CASSFRLPALAYSYEQYF
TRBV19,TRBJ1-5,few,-,TGTGCCAGTAGTATGGATACCAATCAGCCCCAGCATTTT,CASSMDTNQPQHF
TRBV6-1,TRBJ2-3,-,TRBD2,TGTGCCAGCTTCCCAGCGGGAGTTTGGGCAGATACGCAGTATTTT,CASFPAGVWADTQYF
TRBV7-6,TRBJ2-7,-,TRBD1,TGTGCCAGCAGCCCCGGGACAGGGGCCTACGAGCAGTACTTC,CASSPGTGAYEQYF
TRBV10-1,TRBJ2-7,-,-,TGCGCCAGCAGTGAGGCAGGCTACGAGCAGTACTTC,CASSEAGYEQYF
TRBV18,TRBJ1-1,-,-,TGTGCCAGCTCACCTTTTGGCGGGACTGAAGCTTTCTTT,CASSPFGGTEAFF
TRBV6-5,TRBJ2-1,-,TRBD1,TGTGCCAGCAGTCGGGACAGGGAATTCGATGAGCAGTTCTTC,CASSRDREFDEQFF
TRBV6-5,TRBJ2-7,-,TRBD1,TGTGCCAGCAGCCGACACCGGGACAGCTCCTACGAGCAGTACTTC,CASSRHRDSSYEQYF
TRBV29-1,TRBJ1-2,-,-,TGCAGCGGAACCAGCGGATCTTATGGCTACACCTTC,CSGTSGSYGYTF
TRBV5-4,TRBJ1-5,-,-,TGTGCCAGCAGCTTACAGGGACAGCCCCAGCATTTT,CASSLQGQPQHF
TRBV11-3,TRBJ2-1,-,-,TGTGCCAGCACCTTGAGGAGGGGGCTATCTAGGGGCAATGAGCAGTTCTTC,CASTLRRGLSRGNEQFF
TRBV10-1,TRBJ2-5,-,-,TGCGCCAGCAGTTCAGCGGTCGTGGGAGAGACCCAGTACTTC,CASSSAVVGETQYF
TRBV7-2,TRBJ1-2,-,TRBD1,TGTGCCAGCAGCTTAGTGGCAGGGGGCCGGGCTAACTATGGCTACACCTTC,CASSLVAGGRANYGYTF
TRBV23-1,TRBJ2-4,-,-,TGCGCCAGCAGTCAATTGGTCCAGACGACCAAAAACATTCAGTACTTC,CASSQLVQTTKNIQYF
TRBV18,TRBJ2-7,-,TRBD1,TGTGCCAGCTCACCGCTCCCGGGACAGGGGGCGATCGAGCAGTACTTC,CASSPLPGQGAIEQYF
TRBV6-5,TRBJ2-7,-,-,TGTGCCAGCAGTTACTGGTCGATTGAGGACGAGCAGTACTTC,CASSYWSIEDEQYF
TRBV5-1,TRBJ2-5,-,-,TGCGCCAGCAGCTTGGCTACAGGGACTTGGGGCTTGGAGACCCAGTACTTC,CASSLATGTWGLETQYF
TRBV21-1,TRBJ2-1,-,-,TGTGCCAGCAGCAGTAAAAGGGTAATTGAGCAGTTCTTC,CASSSKRVIEQFF
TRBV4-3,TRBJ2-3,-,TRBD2,TGCGCCAGCAGCCAGACTAGCGGGAGGATAGATACGCAGTATTTT,CASSQTSGRIDTQYF
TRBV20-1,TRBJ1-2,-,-,TGCAGTGCCCGGGGAGCCTATGGCTACACCTTC,CSARGAYGYTF
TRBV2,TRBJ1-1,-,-,TGTGCCAGCAGTGAGCGGCGGGGCCAGAACACTGAAGCTTTCTTT,CASSERRGQNTEAFF
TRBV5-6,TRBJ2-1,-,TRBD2,TGTGCCAGCAGCTTGGACGGGACTAGTAAAGGCAATGAGCAGTTCTTC,CASSLDGTSKGNEQFF